Following are 31 T cell receptor beta chains from one sample sequenced in a study of glioma-infiltrating T cells after dendritic cell vaccination. Produced via immunoSEQ multiplex PCR; TCRdb's table is partial and in-frame only. The table has approximately 82,000 clones, 70% to 90% seen once. Sequences were derived from blood, sampled before dendritic cell vaccination. The receptors here all came from a human donor with glioblastoma.

The chain couples TRBV6-6 to TRBJ1-1; possible D gene TRBD1, 6 bases. Germline CDR1 reads MNHNY; CDR2 reads SVGAGI (reference sequence). The CDR3 has 13 amino acids. Trimming shortened V by 5 bases and J by 4 bases, and 11 bases separated the two germline ends. The CDR3 bases are TGTGCCAGCAGTCCCTCAGGGGTCACTGAAGCTTTCTTT. It is translated as CASSPSGVTEAFF.

This chain joins TRBV27 and TRBJ1-5; D might be TRBD1 (5 bases). With 4 bases removed from V and 5 bases from J, the gap between germline ends came to 15 bases. The germline V gene encodes CDR1 MNHEY and CDR2 SMNVEV (reference sequence). This CDR3 has 15 amino acids. CDR3: CASSYGGSRDQPQHF. The CDR3 coding sequence is TGTGCCAGCAGTTATGGGGGGAGTAGGGATCAGCCCCAGCATTTT.

V gene TRBV5-1 combines with J gene TRBJ1-2; 11 bases align to TRBD1. CDR1 and CDR2 (germline): SGHRS, YFSETQ. The CDR3 totals 14 residues. V gave up 4 bases and J gave up 6 bases; unmatched junction bases: 5. CDR3 DNA sequence: TGCGCCAGCAGCCCAGGACAGGGGGCGGATGGCTACACCTTC. It codes for CASSPGQGADGYTF.

The chain has TRBV18 and TRBJ2-7; 9 bases match TRBD2. V lost 0 bases, J lost 0 bases, and 6 bases stayed unmatched. CDR1 is KGHSH and CDR2 is LQKENI in the germline V gene. The CDR3 loop spans 17 amino acids. CDR3 nucleotide sequence: TGTGCCAGCTCACCACCTGGACTAGCGCTGAGCTCCTACGAGCAGTACTTC. Translation: CASSPPGLALSSYEQYF. Full variable domain (remainder filled in from reference TRBV18 and TRBJ2-7): NAGVMQNPRHLVRRRGQEARLRCSPMKGHSHVYWYRQLPEEGLKFMVYLQKENIIDESGMPKERFSAEFPKEGPSILRIQQVVRGDSAAYFCASSPPGLALSSYEQYFGPGTRLTVT.

The rearrangement uses TRBV11-3 and TRBJ2-1, with TRBD2 as a possible D gene (6 bases). Trimming left V 5 bases short and J 4 bases short, with 21 bases between. CDR3 length: 17 amino acids. Germline CDR1 reads SGHNT; CDR2 reads YENEEA. The CDR3 DNA is TGTGCCAGCAGCCCCGGGGGAGGCGCGGGCCTATACAATGAGCAGTTCTTC. It is translated as CASSPGGGAGLYNEQFF.

This clone came up a few times. The rearrangement links TRBV19 to TRBJ2-1; a weak D match, TRBD2 (6 bases). V was clipped by 5 bases and J by 5 bases, with 13 bases between them. The CDR3 is made up of 14 amino acids. CDR1 LNHDA and CDR2 SQIVND come from the germline V gene (reference sequence). CDR3 sequence reads: CASSVSGANNEQFF. The DNA for the CDR3 is TGTGCCAGTAGTGTTAGCGGAGCCAACAATGAGCAGTTCTTC.

The CDR3 sequence: CSVASGTGGFEQYF. The DNA of the CDR3 is TGCAGCGTTGCTTCCGGGACAGGGGGATTCGAGCAGTACTTC. The chain combines TRBV29-1 with TRBJ2-7, with TRBD1 matching 11 bases. The CDR3 has 14 residues. Per the germline V gene, CDR1 is SQVTM and CDR2 is ANQGSEA. V shed 4 bases and J 6 bases; nucleotides not matched to a gene: 8.

The chain links TRBV5-4 to TRBJ2-1; possible D gene TRBD2, 7 bases. V dropped 3 bases and J dropped 7 bases, with 17 bases sitting between them. CDR3 length: 15 residues. Per the germline V gene, CDR1 is SGHNT and CDR2 is YYREEE (reference sequence). The chain's CDR3 is CASSSPGGKRNEQFF. Written as DNA, the CDR3 is TGTGCCAGCAGCTCCCCGGGGGGCAAGAGGAATGAGCAGTTCTTC. Looking up the rest from reference TRBV5-4 and TRBJ2-1 gives the full variable domain: ETGVTQSPTHLIKTRGQQVTLRCSSQSGHNTVSWYQQALGQGPQFIFQYYREEENGRGNFPPRFSGLQFPNYSSELNVNALELDDSALYLCASSSPGGKRNEQFFGPGTRLTVL.

This clone was seen a single time. J is TRBJ2-2 and V is TRBV5-1, with 11 positions matching TRBD2. Germline CDR1 reads SGHRS; CDR2 reads YFSETQ. This CDR3 has 16 amino acids. J was trimmed by 5 bases and V by 4 bases; bases with no gene match: 7. The CDR3 coding sequence is TGCGCCAGCAGCCCAGGACTAGCGGGCGGTACCGGGGAGCTGTTTTTT. Protein sequence: CASSPGLAGGTGELFF. The variable domain in full, completed from reference TRBV5-1 and TRBJ2-2, reads KAGVTQTPRYLIKTRGQQVTLSCSPISGHRSVSWYQQTPGQGLQFLFEYFSETQRNKGNFPGRFSGRQFSNSRSEMNVSTLELGDSALYLCASSPGLAGGTGELFFGEGSRLTVL.

CDR3 in amino acids: CASSERQGVLFWPQHF. The CDR3 region has the DNA TGTGCCAGCAGTGAAAGGCAGGGCGTCCTTTTTTGGCCCCAGCATTTT. V gene TRBV6-1 combines with J gene TRBJ1-5, with D perhaps matching TRBD1 (5 bases). The CDR3 has 16 residues. V was shortened by 2 bases and J by 9 bases, with 20 bases between the two germline ends. The germline V gene encodes CDR1 MNHNS and CDR2 SASEGT.

The chain joins TRBV30 to TRBJ1-5; weak D call: TRBD1 (5 bases). The CDR3 is made up of 13 amino acids. Per germline, CDR1 GTSNPN and CDR2 SVGIG (reference sequence). Trimming removed 4 bases from V and 4 bases from J, with 11 bases in between. CDR3 coding DNA: TGTGCCTGGAAGCAGGGCCCTAATCAGCCCCAGCATTTT. It yields the protein CAWKQGPNQPQHF.

The CDR3 DNA reads as TGTGCCAGCAGGGGCCTAGCGGGGGGCAGTCGATACACAGATACGCAGTATTTT. Its protein product is CASRGLAGGSRYTDTQYF. V usage is TRBV2 and J usage is TRBJ2-3; 11 positions match TRBD2. The junction had 13 bases not matched to a gene; V was cut back by 6 bases and J by 2 bases. This CDR3 has 18 amino acids. The germline V gene encodes CDR1 SNHLY and CDR2 FYNNEI.

V gene TRBV10-1 combines with J gene TRBJ1-6; D gene unclear. V lost 4 bases and J 10 bases, leaving 14 bases between the germline ends. CDR1 WNHNN and CDR2 SYGVQD come from the germline V gene (reference sequence). This CDR3 spans 14 amino acids. The CDR3: CASSAQVFGSPLHF. CDR3 DNA: TGCGCCAGCAGTGCCCAGGTCTTCGGCTCACCCCTCCACTTT.

The rearrangement joins TRBV6-6 to TRBJ1-4; possible D gene TRBD1, 5 bases. Looked up from germline, CDR1 is MNHNY and CDR2 is SVGAGI (reference sequence). Trimming took 4 bases from V and 3 from J, leaving 12 bases between them. This CDR3 region has 15 residues. The CDR3: CASSLSGTSNEKLFF. Written as DNA, the CDR3 is TGTGCCAGCAGTTTGTCAGGGACTTCTAATGAAAAACTGTTTTTT.

CDR3 DNA sequence: TGTGCCAGCAGCTTGGGGGCGCGGGCCTATGGCTACACCTTC. Residues: CASSLGARAYGYTF. The chain has TRBV5-4 and TRBJ1-2; D uncertain. Deletions cut 0 bases from V and 4 bases from J, with 10 bases between. Per the germline V gene, CDR1 is SGHNT and CDR2 is YYREEE (reference sequence). The CDR3 is 14 residues long.

The V and J genes are TRBV2 and TRBJ1-5; tentatively, D is TRBD1 (6 bases). This CDR3 spans 14 amino acids. The V end was cut by 8 bases, the J end by 4 bases, with 15 bases between. CDR1 SNHLY and CDR2 FYNNEI come from the germline V gene. The CDR3 DNA reads TGTGCCAGCCGCGGGGGGCATGGGAATCAGCCCCAGCATTTT. It encodes CASRGGHGNQPQHF.

The chain joins TRBV5-1 to TRBJ2-2, with 12 bases fitting TRBD2. Trimming at V came to 4 bases and at J to 5 bases, leaving 6 bases not matched to a gene. CDR3 length equals 16 residues. Germline lookup yields CDR1 SGHRS and CDR2 YFSETQ. The chain's CDR3 is CASSRTGTSGTGELFF. Written as DNA, the CDR3 is TGCGCCAGCAGCAGAACCGGGACTAGCGGGACCGGGGAGCTGTTTTTT.

V usage is TRBV5-1 and J usage is TRBJ2-5; 9 nucleotides line up with TRBD2. CDR3 length: 15 amino acids. V shed 2 bases and J 1 base; nucleotides not matched to a gene: 3. Germline values: CDR1 SGHRS, CDR2 YFSETQ. CDR3 sequence reads: CASSLAGGTQETQYF. The DNA for the CDR3 is TGCGCCAGCAGCTTAGCGGGAGGAACCCAAGAGACCCAGTACTTC.

This sequence joins TRBV29-1 and TRBJ1-1; a possible D gene is TRBD1 (5 bases). This CDR3 is built from 13 residues. V dropped 6 bases and J dropped 0 bases, with 11 bases sitting between them. Germline V lookup: CDR1 SQVTM, CDR2 ANQGSEA. The DNA of the CDR3 is TGCAGCGTGGACACAGGAATGAACACTGAAGCTTTCTTT. Encoded protein: CSVDTGMNTEAFF.

This chain joins TRBV7-2 and TRBJ1-1; TRBD1 is a possible D gene (5 bases). Trimming took off 1 base at V and 3 bases at J, with 9 bases between the two ends. The CDR3 covers 14 residues. The germline V gene has CDR1 SGHTA and CDR2 FQGNSA. CDR3 in DNA: TGTGCCAGCAGCTTAGGTCAGGGTTACACTGAAGCTTTCTTT. Its translation is CASSLGQGYTEAFF.

The rearrangement uses TRBV5-6 and TRBJ2-3; 12 bases are a match to TRBD2. The CDR3 sequence is 16 residues long. CDR1 is SGHDT and CDR2 is YYEEEE in the germline V gene. V lost 3 bases and J lost 6; bases outside the gene matches: 8. CDR3 DNA: TGTGCCAGCAGCTGGCTAGCGGGAGGGCCCTCTGATACGCAGTATTTT. Translated: CASSWLAGGPSDTQYF.

The gene calls are TRBV5-1 and TRBJ2-3; 9 bases agree with TRBD1. Losses at the gene ends were 0 bases for V and 3 bases for J; bases not matched to a gene: 5. Germline V lookup: CDR1 SGHRS, CDR2 YFSETQ. The CDR3 length is 16 residues. The CDR3, as DNA: TGCGCCAGCAGCTTGGTGGGGACAGGGCAAACAGATACGCAGTATTTT. This codes for CASSLVGTGQTDTQYF.

J is TRBJ2-2 and V is TRBV27, with 8 bases fitting TRBD1. From germline, CDR1 is MNHEY and CDR2 SMNVEV (reference sequence). This CDR3 spans 15 amino acids. J was trimmed by 0 bases and V by 6 bases; bases with no gene match: 3. CDR3 DNA: TGTGCCAGCAGGCCGACAGGGGCGAACACCGGGGAGCTGTTTTTT. This encodes CASRPTGANTGELFF.

The CDR3 region is CASSFGQGTDTQYF. The CDR3 region has the DNA TGTGCCAGCAGCTTCGGACAGGGGACAGATACGCAGTATTTT. This sequence joins TRBV9 and TRBJ2-3; 9 positions agree with TRBD1. The trim removed 4 bases at V and 3 bases at J, leaving 3 bases unmatched. The CDR3 has 14 amino acids. Germline V gives CDR1 SGDLS, CDR2 YYNGEE.

V gene TRBV25-1 combines with J gene TRBJ1-2; 7 nucleotides agree with TRBD1. The CDR3 sequence is 13 residues long. V shed 6 bases and J 8 bases; nucleotides not matched to a gene: 9. Germline CDR1 reads MGHDK; CDR2 reads SYGVNS. CDR3 nucleotide sequence: TGTGCCAGCAGGTACAAGACAGGGATAGGCTACACCTTC. It specifies CASRYKTGIGYTF.

This rearrangement joins TRBV5-5 to TRBJ1-5; D is uncertain. Trimming removed 3 bases at V and 0 bases at J, with 16 bases between. The CDR3 is 17 amino acids. CDR1 and CDR2 from the germline V gene are SGHKS and YYEKEE (reference sequence). This CDR3 reads CASSWSFKRNSNQPQHF. The CDR3 region has the DNA TGTGCCAGCAGCTGGTCCTTCAAGCGCAATAGCAATCAGCCCCAGCATTTT.

V gene TRBV6-5 combines with J gene TRBJ2-1; weak D call: TRBD2 (6 bases). Looked up from germline, CDR1 is MNHEY and CDR2 is SVGAGI. This CDR3 has 15 amino acids. The V end was cut by 5 bases, the J end by 7 bases, with 18 bases between. CDR3 protein: CASSRGMREGNEQFF. The CDR3 DNA reads as TGTGCCAGCAGTCGCGGGATGCGTGAGGGGAATGAGCAGTTCTTC.

The chain uses TRBV6-1 and TRBJ2-7; 7 bases agree with TRBD1. The CDR3 consists of 12 residues. Looked up from germline, CDR1 is MNHNS and CDR2 is SASEGT. V was pared by 2 bases and J by 6 bases, with 1 base of the junction left unmatched. Here the CDR3 reads CASSENRGEQYF. CDR3 sequence (DNA): TGTGCCAGCAGTGAAAACAGGGGCGAGCAGTACTTC.

This clone was seen once. The chain joins TRBV9 to TRBJ2-1, with D possibly matching TRBD2 (6 bases). CDR1 is SGDLS and CDR2 is YYNGEE in the germline V gene. This CDR3 is 15 amino acids long. V was shortened by 0 bases and J by 0 bases, with 7 bases between the two germline ends. The CDR3 protein is CASSVAEGSYNEQFF. The CDR3 bases are TGTGCCAGCAGCGTAGCGGAGGGCTCCTACAATGAGCAGTTCTTC.

V usage is TRBV5-8 and J usage is TRBJ1-1; weak D call: TRBD1 (5 bases). There are 15 residues in the CDR3. V lost 7 bases and J 3 bases, leaving 19 bases between the germline ends. Germline loops: CDR1 SGHTS, CDR2 YDEGEE. The CDR3 loop reads CASGPQGSLHTEAFF. The DNA for the CDR3 is TGTGCCAGCGGACCCCAGGGTTCCCTCCACACTGAAGCTTTCTTT. Supplemented by reference TRBV5-8 and TRBJ1-1, the full variable domain reads EAGVTQSPTHLIKTRGQQATLRCSPISGHTSVYWYQQALGLGLQFLLWYDEGEERNRGNFPPRFSGRQFPNYSSELNVNALELEDSALYLCASGPQGSLHTEAFFGQGTRLTVV.

The chain has TRBV2 and TRBJ2-7, with 8 bases lining up with TRBD1. Germline assignment: CDR1 SNHLY and CDR2 FYNNEI. The CDR3 extends over 13 amino acids. The J segment lost 2 bases and the V segment lost 6 bases, leaving 3 bases of the junction unmatched. CDR3 sequence: CASSGQGPYEQYF. CDR3 sequence (DNA): TGTGCCAGCAGCGGACAGGGACCCTACGAGCAGTACTTC.